This TCR beta chain was captured by sequencing in a study of blood T cell repertoires in COVID-19. This CDR3 has 15 amino acids. Trimming left V 0 bases short and J 3 bases short, with 9 bases between. Germline V gene lookup returns CDR1 LGHDT and CDR2 YNNKEL (reference sequence). The table came from immunoSEQ multiplex PCR; TCRdb's copy has only in-frame clones and leaves some out. Here the sample spans approximately 92,000 clones, around 82% being singletons. The material sequenced was peripheral blood. This chain connects TRBV3-1 (or the pseudogene TRBV3-2) to TRBJ1-5; no reliable D call. The TCR sequence derives from a man aged 45-65 years who had recovered from COVID-19. The CDR3 loop is CASSQDPGDNQPQHF. The CDR3 region has the DNA TGTGCCAGCAGCCAAGATCCGGGAGACAATCAGCCCCAGCATTTT.